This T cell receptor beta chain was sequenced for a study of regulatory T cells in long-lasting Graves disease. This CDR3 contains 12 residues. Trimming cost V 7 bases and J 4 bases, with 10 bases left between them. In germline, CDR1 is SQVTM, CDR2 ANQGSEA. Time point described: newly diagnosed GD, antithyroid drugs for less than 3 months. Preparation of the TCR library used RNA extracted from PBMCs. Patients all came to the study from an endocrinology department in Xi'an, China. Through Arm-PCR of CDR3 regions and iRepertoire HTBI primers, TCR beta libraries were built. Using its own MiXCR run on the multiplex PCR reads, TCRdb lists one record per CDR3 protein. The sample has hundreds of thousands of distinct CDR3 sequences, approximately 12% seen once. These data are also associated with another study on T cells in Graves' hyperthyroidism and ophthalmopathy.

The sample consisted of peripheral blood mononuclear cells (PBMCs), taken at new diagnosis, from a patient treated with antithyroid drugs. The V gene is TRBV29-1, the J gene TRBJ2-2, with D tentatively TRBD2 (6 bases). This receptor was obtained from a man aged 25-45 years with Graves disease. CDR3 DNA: TGCAGCGCCGGGAGTATCACCGGGGAGCTGTTTTTT. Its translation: CSAGSITGELFF.